Listed below are T cell receptor beta chains from one sample, sequenced in a study of identical twins. TCRdb re-called the 5' RACE reads through MiXCR, storing one row per CDR3 protein. The data hold about 700,000 distinct CDR3 sequences, with roughly 8% observed a single time. These data were also reused for a study on yellow fever vaccine responses in identical twins.

The material sequenced was PBMCs. The receptors come from a woman under 30 in good health. Each CDR3 is given with its conserved first and last residue. Fields, in order: clone size, V gene, D gene, J gene, CDR3 DNA, CDR3 protein. D genes are given only for firm matches. A row's size may be missing; if present it is once, few, many or a size class.

size: few
V: TRBV30
D: TRBD2
J: TRBJ2-7
DNA: TGTGCCTGGACCGGTAGCGGGAGTTCCTACGAGCAGTACTTC
CDR3: CAWTGSGSSYEQYF

size: -
V: TRBV5-4
D: -
J: TRBJ2-3
DNA: TGTGCCAGCAGCCCCGGGACTCCAGTCGTTGATACGCAGTATTTT
CDR3: CASSPGTPVVDTQYF

size: -
V: TRBV20-1
D: TRBD1
J: TRBJ1-6
DNA: TGCAGTGCTAGAGGGACAGGGTTACCCCTCTATAATTCACCCCTCCACTTT
CDR3: CSARGTGLPLYNSPLHF

size: -
V: TRBV3-1
D: TRBD1
J: TRBJ2-1
DNA: TGTGCCAGCAGCCCGTTTTTACAGGGGGCGACCTACAATGAGCAGTTCTTC
CDR3: CASSPFLQGATYNEQFF

size: many
V: TRBV15
D: -
J: TRBJ2-1
DNA: TGTGCCACCAGGGATAAAAAGACCACCTACAATGAGCAGTTCTTC
CDR3: CATRDKKTTYNEQFF

size: few
V: TRBV20-1
D: -
J: TRBJ1-2
DNA: TGCAGTGCTAGAGAGGAGGGGAACTATGGCTACACCTTC
CDR3: CSAREEGNYGYTF

size: few
V: TRBV5-6
D: -
J: TRBJ2-7
DNA: TGTGCCAGCAGCTTGGGTCCTTCTGAATACTACGAGCAGTACTTC
CDR3: CASSLGPSEYYEQYF

size: many
V: TRBV29-1
D: TRBD1
J: TRBJ2-3
DNA: TGCAGCGTCTGGGACAGGATCGGGACAGATACGCAGTATTTT
CDR3: CSVWDRIGTDTQYF

size: many
V: TRBV11-2
D: -
J: TRBJ2-2
DNA: TGTGCCAGCGGAACTTTTTCCGGGGAGCTGTTTTTT
CDR3: CASGTFSGELFF

size: few
V: TRBV5-1
D: -
J: TRBJ1-2
DNA: TGCGCCAGCAGCTTGACTAGCGGAGACTATGGCTACACCTTC
CDR3: CASSLTSGDYGYTF

size: -
V: TRBV7-2
D: -
J: TRBJ2-7
DNA: TGTGCCAGCAGCTTAGAGGGGGAGTTGGGCTACGAGCAGTACTTC
CDR3: CASSLEGELGYEQYF

size: many
V: TRBV12-3/TRBV12-4
D: -
J: TRBJ2-7
DNA: TGTGCCAGCAGTCCACTAGGAGGGGCCTCATCCTACGAGCAGTACTTC
CDR3: CASSPLGGASSYEQYF

size: -
V: TRBV25-1
D: TRBD1
J: TRBJ2-5
DNA: TGTGCCAGCAGCACCAGGACAGGGATCCGGGAGACCCAGTACTTC
CDR3: CASSTRTGIRETQYF

size: -
V: TRBV24-1
D: -
J: TRBJ2-7
DNA: TGTGCCACCAGTGATTTGAAGGACGGGGATAGAGAGCAGTACTTC
CDR3: CATSDLKDGDREQYF

size: few
V: TRBV6-1
D: -
J: TRBJ1-6
DNA: TGTGCCAGCAGTGAAAAACAGAGTCCCTCACCCCTCCACTTT
CDR3: CASSEKQSPSPLHF

size: many
V: TRBV12-3/TRBV12-4
D: TRBD2
J: TRBJ2-3
DNA: TGTGCCAGCAGTCCTAGCGGTGCTACGCAGTATTTT
CDR3: CASSPSGATQYF

size: many
V: TRBV5-1
D: TRBD2
J: TRBJ2-3
DNA: TGCGCCAGCAGCGGGGGGACTAGCAGCGCAGATACGCAGTATTTT
CDR3: CASSGGTSSADTQYF

size: few
V: TRBV20-1
D: -
J: TRBJ2-4
DNA: TGCAGTGCTAGCCCAAGGGTAGACATTCAGTACTTC
CDR3: CSASPRVDIQYF

size: -
V: TRBV7-2
D: TRBD2
J: TRBJ2-3
DNA: TGTGCCAGCAGCTGGGCTAGCGGGAGGGCCGAAGATACGCAGTATTTT
CDR3: CASSWASGRAEDTQYF